Listed here is a single T cell receptor beta chain. V dropped 6 bases and J dropped 10 bases, with 17 bases sitting between them. The CDR3 has 14 residues. CDR1 SGHRS and CDR2 YFSETQ come from the germline V gene. In the study's own analysis: Reference gene primer amplification in the assay estimated nucleated cell counts. Sequencing used immunoSEQ multiplex PCR; TCRdb keeps in-frame clones, though not all of them. The V and J calls and clone size are taken from that table; D and trimming were inferred from the DNA. Seen here are tens of thousands of clones, roughly four fifths observed once, and the top ten hold roughly 4%. The sample belongs to a study of blood T cell repertoires in COVID-19. The overall study: COVID-19 samples from acute and convalescent phases originated in the United States, Italy and Spain. Sample material is recorded as cDNA or gDNA derived from T cells, B-cell-depleted T cells, or PBMCs.

The V and J genes are TRBV5-1 and TRBJ1-6; tentative D call: TRBD1 (5 bases). The sequenced material came from peripheral blood. The TCR was taken from a woman aged 55-70 years with acute or convalescent COVID-19. DNA for the CDR3: TGCGCCAGCACCTCCGGGGACTTTCGCTCACCCCTCCACTTT. Its protein product is CASTSGDFRSPLHF. The whole variable domain, remainder taken from reference TRBV5-1 and TRBJ1-6, is KAGVTQTPRYLIKTRGQQVTLSCSPISGHRSVSWYQQTPGQGLQFLFEYFSETQRNKGNFPGRFSGRQFSNSRSEMNVSTLELGDSALYLCASTSGDFRSPLHFGNGTRLTVT.